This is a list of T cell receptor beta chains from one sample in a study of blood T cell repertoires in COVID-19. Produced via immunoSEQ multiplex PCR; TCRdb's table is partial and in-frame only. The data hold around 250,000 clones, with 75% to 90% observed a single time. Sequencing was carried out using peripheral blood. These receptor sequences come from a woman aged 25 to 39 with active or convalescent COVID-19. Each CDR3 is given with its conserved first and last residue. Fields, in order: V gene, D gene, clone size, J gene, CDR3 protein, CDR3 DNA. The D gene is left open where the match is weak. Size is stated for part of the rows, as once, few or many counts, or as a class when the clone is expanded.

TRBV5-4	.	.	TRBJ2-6	CASSPSWGLTSGANVLTF	TGTGCCAGCAGCCCGAGTTGGGGACTGACGTCTGGGGCCAACGTCCTGACTTTC
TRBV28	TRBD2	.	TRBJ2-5	CASSLPVAGGSETQYF	TGTGCCAGCAGTTTACCCGTAGCGGGGGGTAGCGAGACCCAGTACTTC
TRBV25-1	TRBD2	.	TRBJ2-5	CASSVPGLAEETQYF	TGTGCCAGCAGTGTACCTGGACTAGCTGAGGAGACCCAGTACTTC
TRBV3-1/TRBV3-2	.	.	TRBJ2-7	CASSQRQGLEQYF	TGTGCCAGCAGCCAGAGACAGGGACTCGAGCAGTACTTC
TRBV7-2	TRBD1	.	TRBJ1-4	CASSFDRGDEKLFF	TGTGCCAGCAGCTTCGACAGGGGGGATGAAAAACTGTTTTTT
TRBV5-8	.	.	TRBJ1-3	CASSPWPGGNTIYF	TGTGCCAGCAGCCCCTGGCCGGGAGGAAACACCATATATTTT
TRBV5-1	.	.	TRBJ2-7	CASSSRVGNYEQYF	TGCGCCAGCAGCTCGAGGGTGGGAAACTACGAGCAGTACTTC
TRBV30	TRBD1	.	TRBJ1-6	CAWREGQRNSPLHF	TGTGCCTGGAGGGAGGGACAGCGTAATTCACCCCTCCACTTT
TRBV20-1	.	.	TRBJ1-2	CSASGTLYGYTF	TGCAGTGCTAGTGGGACACTCTATGGCTACACCTTC
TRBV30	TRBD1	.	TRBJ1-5	CAWSVTGTENQPQHF	TGTGCCTGGAGTGTAACAGGGACAGAAAATCAGCCCCAGCATTTT
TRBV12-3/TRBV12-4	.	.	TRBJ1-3	CASSWTLGNTIYF	TGTGCCAGCAGTTGGACACTCGGAAACACCATATATTTT
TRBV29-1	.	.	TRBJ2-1	CSVEEGARNEQFF	TGCAGCGTTGAAGAGGGGGCCCGCAATGAGCAGTTCTTC
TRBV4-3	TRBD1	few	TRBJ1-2	CASSQDGRGPYGYTF	TGCGCCAGCAGCCAAGACGGCAGGGGGCCCTATGGCTACACCTTC
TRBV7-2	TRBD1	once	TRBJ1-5	CASSLGDKGAKLNQPQHF	TGTGCCAGCAGCTTAGGGGATAAGGGGGCAAAACTTAATCAGCCCCAGCATTTT
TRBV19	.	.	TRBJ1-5	CASSILDRPNQPQHF	TGTGCCAGTAGTATCCTGGACAGACCAAATCAGCCCCAGCATTTT
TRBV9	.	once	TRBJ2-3	CASSVSGNPDTQYF	TGTGCCAGCAGCGTATCAGGGAACCCAGATACGCAGTATTTT
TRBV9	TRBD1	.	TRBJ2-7	CASSAGTGPYEQYF	TGTGCCAGCAGCGCCGGGACAGGACCCTACGAGCAGTACTTC
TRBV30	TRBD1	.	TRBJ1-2	CAWSITRQGPANYGYTF	TGTGCCTGGAGTATCACCCGACAGGGCCCAGCTAACTATGGCTACACCTTC
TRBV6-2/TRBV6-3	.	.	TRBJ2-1	CASSPAGREQFF	TGTGCCAGCAGCCCCGCAGGGCGCGAGCAGTTCTTC
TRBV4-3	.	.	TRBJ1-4	CASCQAGGEKLFF	TGCGCCAGCTGCCAAGCCGGGGGAGAAAAACTGTTTTTT
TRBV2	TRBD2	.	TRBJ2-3	CASSDPGLVEDTQYF	TGTGCCAGCAGCGACCCGGGACTAGTTGAAGATACGCAGTATTTT
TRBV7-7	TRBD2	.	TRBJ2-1	CASSSRLAGGMDEQFF	TGTGCTAGCAGCTCAAGACTAGCGGGGGGGATGGATGAGCAGTTCTTC
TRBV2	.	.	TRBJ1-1	CASSVSRGVTEAFF	TGTGCCAGCAGTGTCAGCAGGGGAGTAACTGAAGCTTTCTTT
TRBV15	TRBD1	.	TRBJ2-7	CATSRDAGTASTYEQYF	TGTGCCACCAGCAGAGATGCCGGGACAGCGTCCACCTACGAGCAGTACTTC
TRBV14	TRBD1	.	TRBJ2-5	CASSQGGQNQETQYF	TGTGCCAGCAGCCAAGGGGGACAGAACCAAGAGACCCAGTACTTC
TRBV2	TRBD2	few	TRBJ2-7	CASSEGPAGGGLYEQYF	TGTGCCAGCAGTGAAGGGCCTGCGGGGGGAGGCCTCTACGAGCAGTACTTC
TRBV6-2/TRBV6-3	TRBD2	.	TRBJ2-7	CASSYGASGDYEQYF	TGTGCCAGCAGTTACGGGGCTAGCGGGGACTACGAGCAGTACTTC
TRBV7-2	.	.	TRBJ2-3	CASSPRTLRGDTQYF	TGTGCCAGCAGCCCCCGGACCCTAAGGGGAGATACGCAGTATTTT
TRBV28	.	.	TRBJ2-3	CASSTSDSVVADTQYF	TGTGCCAGCAGTACATCGGACAGTGTCGTGGCAGATACGCAGTATTTT
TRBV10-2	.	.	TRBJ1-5	CASRVQGPGAAQHF	TGCGCCAGCAGGGTTCAGGGGCCAGGGGCGGCCCAGCATTTT
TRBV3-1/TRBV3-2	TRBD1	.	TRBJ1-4	CASSQDPGQGNEKLFF	TGTGCCAGCAGCCAAGATCCCGGACAGGGTAATGAAAAACTGTTTTTT
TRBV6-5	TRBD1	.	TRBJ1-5	CASNTGVPSSAQHF	TGTGCCAGCAATACAGGGGTCCCCTCATCAGCCCAGCATTTT
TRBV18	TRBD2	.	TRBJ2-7	CASSPGRDEQYF	TGTGCCAGCTCACCGGGGAGGGACGAGCAGTACTTC
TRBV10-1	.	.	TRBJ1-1	CASYNKRRTEAFF	TGCGCCAGCTATAACAAAAGGAGAACTGAAGCTTTCTTT
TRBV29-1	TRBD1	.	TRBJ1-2	CSAWDRGVYGYTF	TGCAGCGCATGGGACAGGGGCGTCTATGGCTACACCTTC
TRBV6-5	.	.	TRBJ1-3	CASSLGGGSGNTIYF	TGTGCCAGCAGCCTTGGCGGGGGCTCTGGAAACACCATATATTTT
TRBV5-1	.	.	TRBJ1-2	CASSLDQVYGYTF	TGCGCCAGCAGCTTGGACCAGGTCTATGGCTACACCTTC
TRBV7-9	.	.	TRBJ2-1	CASSLGQFNEQFF	TGTGCCAGCAGCTTAGGACAGTTTAATGAGCAGTTCTTC
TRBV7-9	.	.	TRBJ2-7	CASSPKETLYEQYF	TGTGCCAGCAGCCCAAAAGAGACTCTCTACGAGCAGTACTTC
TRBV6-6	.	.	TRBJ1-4	CASRPGLHNEKLFF	TGTGCCAGCAGGCCGGGACTACATAATGAAAAACTGTTTTTT
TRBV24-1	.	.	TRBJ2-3	CATSDLTEGDTQYF	TGTGCCACCAGTGATTTAACTGAGGGAGATACGCAGTATTTT
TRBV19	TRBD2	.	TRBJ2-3	CASSIGRLAGLTDTQYF	TGTGCCAGTAGTATCGGAAGGTTAGCGGGGCTAACAGATACGCAGTATTTT
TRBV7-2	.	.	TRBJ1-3	CASSLSRNTIYF	TGTGCCAGCAGCTTATCTAGAAACACCATATATTTT
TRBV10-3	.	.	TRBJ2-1	CAAAEANEQFF	TGTGCCGCCGCGGAGGCCAATGAGCAGTTCTTC
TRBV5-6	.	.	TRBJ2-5	CASSLRLTRQETQYF	TGTGCCAGCAGCTTACGTCTTACTCGCCAAGAGACCCAGTACTTC
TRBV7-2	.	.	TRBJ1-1	CASSLTGKTEAFF	TGTGCCAGCAGCTTAACAGGAAAGACTGAAGCTTTCTTT
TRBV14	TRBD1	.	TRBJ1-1	CASSDWAGGTEAFF	TGTGCCAGCAGTGATTGGGCAGGGGGCACTGAAGCTTTCTTT